The 23 T cell receptor beta chains reported below all come from one sample, sequenced in a study of blood T cells in healthy people across ages. Then a second PCR, running about 6 to 11 cycles, was carried out with a sample-barcoded 5' primer and a J-beta primer mix. TCRdb used MiXCR to reprocess the 5' RACE reads, holding one entry per CDR3 protein. The sample lists over 550,000 distinct CDR3 sequences, 25% to 30% occurring once. The sequencing input was blood. The receptors derive from a woman of 80 years or more in good health.

This chain joins TRBV20-1 and TRBJ2-3; the match to TRBD2 covers 8 bases. This CDR3 spans 15 amino acids. The germline CDR1 and CDR2 sequences are DFQATT and SNEGSKA (reference sequence). V trimming: 4 bases; J trimming: 3 bases; junction bases outside the gene matches: 9. CDR3 coding DNA: TGCAGTGCTACTCAGCGGGAGCGGGGAACAGATACGCAGTATTTT. Translated: CSATQRERGTDTQYF.

This clonotype has just a few counts. A much larger clone lies a single base off, so this may be a read error. The rearrangement joins TRBV11-2 to TRBJ2-5, with D possibly being TRBD2 (6 bases). Gene TRBJ2-7 matches the end of the DNA better, so the J call may be wrong. The CDR3 sequence is 14 residues long. Germline CDR1 SGHAT, CDR2 FQNNGV. CDR3 nucleotides: TGTGCCAGCAGCTTCACGGGACGGGGAGGCGAGCAGTACTTC. Translating gives CASSFTGRGGEQYF.

The rearrangement uses TRBV7-3 and TRBJ2-3, with TRBD2 matching 8 bases. With 6 bases clipped from V and 3 bases from J, the junction kept 8 bases outside the gene matches. Per germline, CDR1 SGHTA and CDR2 FQGTGA. The CDR3 is 15 residues long. The CDR3 region is CASSLGGGKTDTQYF. CDR3 bases: TGTGCCAGCAGTCTCGGCGGGGGGAAGACAGATACGCAGTATTTT.

This clonotype has more than one count but fewer than ten. V is TRBV15 and J is TRBJ1-6, with a possible D match to TRBD1 (5 bases). CDR3 length: 15 amino acids. Germline CDR1 and CDR2: LNHNV and YYDKDF (reference sequence). V was pared by 5 bases and J by 6 bases, with 14 bases between. CDR3 in DNA: TGTGCCACCAGCCCGCAAAGACAGTTTAATTCACCCCTCCACTTT. Residues: CATSPQRQFNSPLHF.

This chain connects TRBV29-1 to TRBJ1-2; 11 positions agree with TRBD1. CDR1 and CDR2 from the germline V gene are SQVTM and ANQGSEA. The CDR3 totals 13 residues. CDR3 amino acids: CTTGDRGNYGYTF. The CDR3 nucleotides read TGCACCACCGGGGACAGGGGGAACTATGGCTACACCTTC. The full variable domain, in which reference TRBV29-1 and TRBJ1-2 provide the parts outside the CDR3, is SAVISQKPSRDICQRGTSLTIQCQVDSQVTMMFWYRQQPGQSLTLIATANQGSEATYESGFVIDKFPISRPNLTFSTLTVSNMSPEDSSIYLCTTGDRGNYGYTFGSGTRLTVV.

This clonotype was seen many times. The J gene is TRBJ2-3, the V gene TRBV3-1, with TRBD2 matching over 8 bases. V lost 0 bases, J lost 13 bases, and 6 bases stayed unmatched. Germline-derived CDR1 and CDR2 are LGHDT and YNNKEL (reference sequence). CDR3 length: 13 residues. CDR3 bases: TGTGCCAGCAGCCAAGATACTAGCGGAGATGAGTATTTT. Translated, it gives CASSQDTSGDEYF.

J is TRBJ1-3 and V is TRBV2; D gene ambiguous. In germline, CDR1 is SNHLY, CDR2 FYNNEI. The V gene lost 2 bases and the J gene lost 3 bases, with 11 bases spanning the gap. CDR3 length equals 15 residues. Here the CDR3 reads CASSERGLGGNTIYF. CDR3 bases: TGTGCCAGCAGTGAACGTGGGCTAGGTGGAAACACCATATATTTT.

This clonotype turned up a few times. The chain uses TRBV5-5 and TRBJ1-4, with D possibly matching TRBD1 (5 bases). V was pared by 0 bases and J by 5 bases, with 11 bases between. CDR1 is SGHKS, CDR2 YYEKEE, per germline (reference sequence). The CDR3 consists of 15 residues. CDR3 in DNA: TGTGCCAGCAGCTTGGCTCGGGGCGGGAATGAAAAACTGTTTTTT. Protein: CASSLARGGNEKLFF.

V is TRBV15 and J is TRBJ1-4, with D possibly TRBD1 on 5 matching bases. The CDR3 covers 16 residues. Germline V gene data show CDR1 as LNHNV and CDR2 as YYDKDF (reference sequence). V was pared by 0 bases and J by 0 bases, with 8 bases between. The CDR3 is CATSRDQGATNEKLFF. The CDR3 nucleotides are TGTGCCACCAGCAGAGATCAAGGGGCAACTAATGAAAAACTGTTTTTT.

This clonotype was observed at least ten times. Here the CDR3 reads CASGQGSSYNEQFF. The DNA for the CDR3 is TGTGCCAGCGGACAGGGGAGCTCCTACAATGAGCAGTTCTTC. The V gene is TRBV25-1, the J gene TRBJ2-1; 9 bases agree with TRBD1. V lost 8 bases to trimming and J lost 0 bases; unmatched junction nucleotides: 2. This CDR3 has 14 amino acids. CDR1 is MGHDK and CDR2 is SYGVNS in the germline V gene.

This rearrangement joins TRBV7-2 to TRBJ1-3; TRBD1 is a possible D gene (5 bases). Trimming removed 5 bases from V and 0 bases from J, with 8 bases in between. CDR3 size: 14 residues. From germline, CDR1 is SGHTA and CDR2 FQGNSA. The CDR3 sequence: CASSVRGSGNTIYF. CDR3 bases: TGTGCCAGCAGCGTGAGGGGCTCTGGAAACACCATATATTTT.

The chain joins TRBV10-3 to TRBJ2-1, with D perhaps TRBD1 or TRBD2 (7 bases each). Trimming pared 6 bases from V and 8 bases from J, leaving 17 bases between. Germline CDR1 ENHRY, CDR2 SYGVKD. The CDR3 covers 14 residues. Here the CDR3 DNA reads TGTGCCATCAGCCCGACAGGGAGGGAAGATGAGCAGTTCTTC. Protein sequence: CAISPTGREDEQFF.

This clonotype has more than one count but fewer than ten. The rearrangement links TRBV7-6 to TRBJ1-5; D unclear. From germline, CDR1 is SGHVS and CDR2 FNYEAQ. Trimming pared 0 bases from V and 6 bases from J, leaving 12 bases between. The CDR3 is 15 residues long. The CDR3 DNA reads TGTGCCAGCAGCTTAGCGGGCAGCCAAGGTCAGCCCCAGCATTTT. Its translation: CASSLAGSQGQPQHF.

Ten or more counts support this clonotype. This rearrangement joins TRBV2 to TRBJ2-4; a possible D gene is TRBD2 (7 bases). The V gene lost 0 bases and the J gene lost 13 bases, with 13 bases spanning the gap. The CDR3 contains 13 residues. Per germline, CDR1 SNHLY and CDR2 FYNNEI. The CDR3 region is CASSEAIGGRQYF. The CDR3, as DNA: TGTGCCAGCAGTGAAGCGATCGGGGGGCGCCAGTACTTC. Filled out from reference TRBV2 and TRBJ2-4, the complete variable domain reads EPEVTQTPSHQVTQMGQEVILRCVPISNHLYFYWYRQILGQKVEFLVSFYNNEISEKSEIFDDQFSVERPDGSNFTLKIRSTKLEDSAMYFCASSEAIGGRQYFGAGTRLSVL.

This clonotype was counted ten times or more. CDR3 sequence: CASSSHLEERRSYGYTF. The CDR3 DNA reads TGTGCCAGCAGTTCACATTTGGAGGAGCGGCGGTCCTATGGCTACACCTTC. V gene TRBV27 combines with J gene TRBJ1-2; D ambiguous. The CDR3 runs to 17 residues. Germline values: CDR1 MNHEY, CDR2 SMNVEV (reference sequence). Trimming took 4 bases from V and 4 from J, leaving 22 bases between them.

In the case of this clonotype: Given a much more abundant clone one base away, this may be a read error. The chain has TRBV5-1 and TRBJ2-7; a possible D gene is TRBD2 (5 bases). The V and J ends lost 3 bases and 3 bases respectively, with 13 bases between them. Per the germline V gene, CDR1 is SGHRS and CDR2 is YFSETQ. The CDR3 spans 14 residues. This CDR3 is CASSWVARDYEQYF. CDR3 DNA: TGCGCCAGCAGCTGGGTAGCGAGGGACTACGAGCAGTACTTC.

Comment on this clonotype: A read error may be the cause here, since a much bigger clone is one base away. V usage is TRBV20-1 and J usage is TRBJ2-3; 8 bases align to TRBD1. CDR3 length equals 14 residues. The trim removed 6 bases at V and 2 bases at J, leaving 7 bases unmatched. Germline-derived CDR1 and CDR2 are DFQATT and SNEGSKA (reference sequence). CDR3 sequence reads: CSASAGGNTDTQYF. DNA for the CDR3: TGCAGTGCCAGTGCAGGGGGCAACACAGATACGCAGTATTTT.

Comment on this clonotype: Being one base from a much bigger clone, this may be a read error. Here the CDR3 omits its conserved ending phenylalanine or tryptophan, so a read error is the likely source. The V and J genes are TRBV4-2 and TRBJ1-2; D gene uncertain. The V gene lost 0 bases and the J gene lost 0 bases, with 8 bases spanning the gap. This CDR3 region has 15 residues. The V gene's germline CDR1 is LGHNA and CDR2 YNFKEQ. The DNA of the CDR3 is TGTGCCAGCAGCCAAGACAGGTTAGCTAACTATGGCTACACCCTC. Protein: CASSQDRLANYGYTL.

At least ten counts were recorded for this clonotype. The chain employs TRBV20-1 and TRBJ2-1; no firm D call. The germline CDR1 and CDR2 sequences are DFQATT and SNEGSKA (reference sequence). V was pared by 3 bases and J by 3 bases, with 6 bases between. CDR3 length: 12 amino acids. The CDR3 DNA sequence: TGCAGTGCTAGCGTGGACTACAATGAGCAGTTCTTC. It translates to CSASVDYNEQFF.

This clonotype was recorded many times. The chain recombines TRBV9 with TRBJ2-1; TRBD2 is a possible D gene (7 bases). The CDR3 is made up of 15 amino acids. Germline V gene data show CDR1 as SGDLS and CDR2 as YYNGEE. V lost 4 bases to trimming and J lost 6 bases, with 17 bases between them. CDR3 residues: CASSPRGGGSNEQFF. DNA for the CDR3: TGTGCCAGCAGCCCGAGAGGGGGAGGGAGCAATGAGCAGTTCTTC.

The chain carries TRBV15 and TRBJ1-1, with D maybe TRBD1 (5 bases). Deletions cut 2 bases from V and 7 bases from J, with 11 bases between. The CDR3 consists of 13 residues. Germline assignment: CDR1 LNHNV and CDR2 YYDKDF (reference sequence). CDR3 bases: TGTGCCACCAGCAGATTCCAGGGAAATGAAGCTTTCTTT. This encodes CATSRFQGNEAFF.

The rearrangement joins TRBV5-1 to TRBJ1-1, with D unclear. V was shortened by 7 bases and J by 4 bases, with 17 bases between the two germline ends. Looked up from germline, CDR1 is SGHRS and CDR2 is YFSETQ. There are 14 residues in the CDR3. The CDR3: CASRPDWGSTEAFF. The CDR3 DNA is TGCGCCAGCCGCCCTGATTGGGGAAGCACTGAAGCTTTCTTT. The full variable domain, its missing parts supplied by reference TRBV5-1 and TRBJ1-1, is KAGVTQTPRYLIKTRGQQVTLSCSPISGHRSVSWYQQTPGQGLQFLFEYFSETQRNKGNFPGRFSGRQFSNSRSEMNVSTLELGDSALYLCASRPDWGSTEAFFGQGTRLTVV.

In this sample, this clonotype turned up many times. The V call is TRBV2, the J call TRBJ2-1; 9 nucleotides match TRBD2. Germline trimming cut 6 bases from V and 7 bases from J; bases unmatched to any gene: 13. Germline CDR1 and CDR2: SNHLY and FYNNEI. The CDR3 consists of 16 residues. The DNA for the CDR3 is TGTGCCAGCAGCGTCTCAGCGGGGGGCCCCCTGAATGAGCAGTTCTTC. Its protein product is CASSVSAGGPLNEQFF. The whole variable domain, filled in from reference TRBV2 and TRBJ2-1, reads EPEVTQTPSHQVTQMGQEVILRCVPISNHLYFYWYRQILGQKVEFLVSFYNNEISEKSEIFDDQFSVERPDGSNFTLKIRSTKLEDSAMYFCASSVSAGGPLNEQFFGPGTRLTVL.